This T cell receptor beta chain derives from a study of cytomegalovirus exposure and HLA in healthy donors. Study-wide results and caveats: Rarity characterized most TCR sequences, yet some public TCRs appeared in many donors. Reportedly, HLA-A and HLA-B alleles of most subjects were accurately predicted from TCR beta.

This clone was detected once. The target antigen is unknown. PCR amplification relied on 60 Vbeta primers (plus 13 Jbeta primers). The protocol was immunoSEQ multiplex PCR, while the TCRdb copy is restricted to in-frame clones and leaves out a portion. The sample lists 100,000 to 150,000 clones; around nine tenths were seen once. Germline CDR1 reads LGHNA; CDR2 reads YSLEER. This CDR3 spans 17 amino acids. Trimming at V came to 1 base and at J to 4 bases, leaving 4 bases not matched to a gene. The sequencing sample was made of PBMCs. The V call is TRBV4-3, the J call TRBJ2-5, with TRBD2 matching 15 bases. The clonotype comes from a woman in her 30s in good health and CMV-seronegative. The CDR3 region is CASSQGTSGGALETQYF. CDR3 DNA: TGCGCCAGCAGCCAAGGGACTAGCGGGGGGGCTTTAGAGACCCAGTACTTC.